This section outlines one TCR beta chain sequence together with its context. What it binds is unknown. Genomic DNA was employed as the template in profiling TCR beta VDJ and CDR3. TCRdb called the reads again in MiXCR, with one record for every CDR3 protein. Here the sample spans 150,000 to 200,000 distinct CDR3 sequences, around 65% being singletons. The germline CDR1 and CDR2 sequences are SGHAT and FQNNGV. With 5 bases clipped from V and 7 bases from J, the junction kept 9 bases outside the gene matches. The CDR3 is made up of 15 amino acids. The entry originates in a study of CD8+CD57+ T cells in acquired aplastic anemia. General observations from the study: Patients and controls were found to share about 31 CD8+ CDR3 sequences.

Source material: sorted CD4+, CD8+, or CD8+CD57+ T cells (not recorded which) from PBMCs. This clonotype originated in a human donor with severe aplastic anemia or a healthy control (not recorded which). The V gene is TRBV11-2, the J gene TRBJ2-3, with TRBD2 identical over 10 bases. The CDR3 protein is CASSPGLATTNTQYF. Here the CDR3 DNA reads TGTGCCAGCAGCCCGGGACTAGCGACCACTAATACGCAGTATTTT.